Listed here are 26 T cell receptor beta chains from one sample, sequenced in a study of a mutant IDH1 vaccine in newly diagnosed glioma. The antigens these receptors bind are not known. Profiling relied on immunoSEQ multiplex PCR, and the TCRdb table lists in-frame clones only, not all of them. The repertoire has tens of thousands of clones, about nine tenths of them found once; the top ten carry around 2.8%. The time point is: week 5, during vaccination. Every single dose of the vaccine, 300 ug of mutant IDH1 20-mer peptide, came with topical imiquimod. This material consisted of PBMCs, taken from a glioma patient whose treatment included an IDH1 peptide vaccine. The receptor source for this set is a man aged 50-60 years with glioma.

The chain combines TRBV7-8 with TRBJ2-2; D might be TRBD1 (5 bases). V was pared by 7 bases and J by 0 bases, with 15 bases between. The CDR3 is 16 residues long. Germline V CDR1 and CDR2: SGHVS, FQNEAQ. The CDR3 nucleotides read TGTGCCAGCACCTACAGTGGGGCGGCGAACACCGGGGAGCTGTTTTTT. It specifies CASTYSGAANTGELFF.

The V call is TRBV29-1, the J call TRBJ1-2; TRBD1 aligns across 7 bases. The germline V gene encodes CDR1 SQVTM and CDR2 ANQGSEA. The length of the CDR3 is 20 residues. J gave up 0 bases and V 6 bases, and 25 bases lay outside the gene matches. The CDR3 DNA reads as TGCAGCGTCCAAGGGGGATACTATGGGACAGCCCCGATAGCTAACTATGGCTACACCTTC. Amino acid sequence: CSVQGGYYGTAPIANYGYTF.

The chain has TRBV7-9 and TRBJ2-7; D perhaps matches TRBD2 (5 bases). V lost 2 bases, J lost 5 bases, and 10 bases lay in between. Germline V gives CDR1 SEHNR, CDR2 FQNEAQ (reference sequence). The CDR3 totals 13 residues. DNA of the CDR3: TGTGCCAGCAGCTTAACACACGGGGACGAGCAGTACTTC. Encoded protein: CASSLTHGDEQYF.

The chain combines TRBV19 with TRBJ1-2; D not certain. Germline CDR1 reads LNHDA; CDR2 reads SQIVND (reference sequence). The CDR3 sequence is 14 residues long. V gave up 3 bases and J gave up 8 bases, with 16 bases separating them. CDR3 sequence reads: CASSILDRRLGYTF. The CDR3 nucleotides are TGTGCCAGTAGTATCCTCGACCGGCGATTAGGCTACACCTTC. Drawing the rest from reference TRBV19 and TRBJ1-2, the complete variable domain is DGGITQSPKYLFRKEGQNVTLSCEQNLNHDAMYWYRQDPGQGLRLIYYSQIVNDFQKGDIAEGYSVSREKKESFPLTVTSAQKNPTAFYLCASSILDRRLGYTFGSGTRLTVV.

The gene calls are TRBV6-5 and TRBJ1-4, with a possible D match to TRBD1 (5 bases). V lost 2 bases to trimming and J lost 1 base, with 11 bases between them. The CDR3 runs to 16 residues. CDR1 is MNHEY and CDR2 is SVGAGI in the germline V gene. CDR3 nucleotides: TGTGCCAGCAGTTACGACAGCCTGGTAACTAATGAAAAACTGTTTTTT. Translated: CASSYDSLVTNEKLFF.

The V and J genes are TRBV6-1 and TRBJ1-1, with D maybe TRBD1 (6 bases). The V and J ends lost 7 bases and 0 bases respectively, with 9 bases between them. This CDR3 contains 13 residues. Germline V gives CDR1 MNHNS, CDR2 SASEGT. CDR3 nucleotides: TGTGCCAGCAACGGACAGATGAACACTGAAGCTTTCTTT. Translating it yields CASNGQMNTEAFF.

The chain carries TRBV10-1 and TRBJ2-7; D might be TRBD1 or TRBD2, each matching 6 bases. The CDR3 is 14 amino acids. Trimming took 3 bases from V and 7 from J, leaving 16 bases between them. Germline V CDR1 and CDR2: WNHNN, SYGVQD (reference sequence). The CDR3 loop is CASSDRGLSGEQYF. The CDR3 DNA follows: TGCGCCAGCAGTGACCGGGGGCTGTCAGGAGAGCAGTACTTC.

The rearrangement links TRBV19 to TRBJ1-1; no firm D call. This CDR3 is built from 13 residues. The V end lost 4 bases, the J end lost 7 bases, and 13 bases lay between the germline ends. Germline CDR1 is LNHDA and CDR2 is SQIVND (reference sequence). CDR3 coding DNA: TGTGCCAGTAGTACTGGACGAAAGGGTGAAGCTTTCTTT. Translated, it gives CASSTGRKGEAFF.

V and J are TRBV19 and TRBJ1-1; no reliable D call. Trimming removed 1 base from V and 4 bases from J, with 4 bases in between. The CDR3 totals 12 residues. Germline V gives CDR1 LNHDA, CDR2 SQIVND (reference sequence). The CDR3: CASSIGVTEAFF. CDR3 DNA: TGTGCCAGTAGTATAGGGGTCACTGAAGCTTTCTTT.

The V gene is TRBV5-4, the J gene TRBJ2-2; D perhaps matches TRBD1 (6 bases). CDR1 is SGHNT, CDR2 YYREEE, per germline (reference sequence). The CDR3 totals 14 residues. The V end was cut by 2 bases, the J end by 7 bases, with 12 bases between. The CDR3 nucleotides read TGTGCCAGCAGCTTCAGACAGGTCGGCGGGGAGCTGTTTTTT. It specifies CASSFRQVGGELFF.

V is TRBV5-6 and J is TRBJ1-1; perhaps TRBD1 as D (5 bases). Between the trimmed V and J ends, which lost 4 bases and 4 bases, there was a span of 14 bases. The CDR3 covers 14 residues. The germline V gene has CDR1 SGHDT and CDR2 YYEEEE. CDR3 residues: CASSLGVGTTEAFF. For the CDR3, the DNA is TGTGCCAGCAGCCTAGGGGTAGGGACCACTGAAGCTTTCTTT.

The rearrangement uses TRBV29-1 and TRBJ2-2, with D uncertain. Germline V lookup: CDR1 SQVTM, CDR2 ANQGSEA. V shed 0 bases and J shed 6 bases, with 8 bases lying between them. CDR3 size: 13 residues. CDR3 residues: CSVEDLVPGELFF. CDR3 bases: TGCAGCGTTGAAGATTTAGTTCCCGGGGAGCTGTTTTTT.

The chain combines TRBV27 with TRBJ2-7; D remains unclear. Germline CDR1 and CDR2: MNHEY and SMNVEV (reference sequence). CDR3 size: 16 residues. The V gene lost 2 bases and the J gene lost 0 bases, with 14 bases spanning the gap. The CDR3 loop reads CASSLSRGYPSYEQYF. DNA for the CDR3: TGTGCCAGCAGTTTAAGTCGCGGATACCCCTCCTACGAGCAGTACTTC.

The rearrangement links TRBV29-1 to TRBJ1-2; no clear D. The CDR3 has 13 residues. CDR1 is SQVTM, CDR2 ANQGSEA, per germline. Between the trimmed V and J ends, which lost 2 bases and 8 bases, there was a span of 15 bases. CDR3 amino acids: CSVERGPSGGYTF. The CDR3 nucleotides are TGCAGCGTTGAACGCGGACCCTCGGGAGGCTACACCTTC.

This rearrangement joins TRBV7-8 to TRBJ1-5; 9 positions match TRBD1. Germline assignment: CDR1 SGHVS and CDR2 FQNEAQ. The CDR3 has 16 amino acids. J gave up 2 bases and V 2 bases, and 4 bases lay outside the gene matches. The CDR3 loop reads CASSLSTGGGNQPQHF. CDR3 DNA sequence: TGTGCCAGCAGCTTATCAACAGGGGGCGGCAATCAGCCCCAGCATTTT.

CDR3 DNA: TGTGCCAGCAGCGTAGTGGGCTTTTCCAGCACTGAAGCTTTCTTT. Translating it yields CASSVVGFSSTEAFF. The chain joins TRBV9 to TRBJ1-1; no firm D call. The CDR3 totals 15 residues. The germline V gene has CDR1 SGDLS and CDR2 YYNGEE. V lost 0 bases, J lost 4 bases, and 13 bases lay in between.

The CDR3 sequence: CASSFTLAGRETQYF. In DNA form, the CDR3 reads TGCGCCAGCAGCTTCACCTTAGCGGGAAGAGAGACCCAGTACTTC. This chain uses TRBV5-1 with TRBJ2-5; TRBD2 aligns across 8 bases. V shed 2 bases, J shed 4 bases, and the junction held 7 bases outside the gene matches. The V gene's germline CDR1 is SGHRS and CDR2 YFSETQ. CDR3 length equals 15 residues.

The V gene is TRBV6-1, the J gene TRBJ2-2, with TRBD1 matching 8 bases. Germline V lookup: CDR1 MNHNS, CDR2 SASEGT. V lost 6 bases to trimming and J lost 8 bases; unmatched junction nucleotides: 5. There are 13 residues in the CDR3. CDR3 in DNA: TGTGCCAGCAGGCAGGGGGCTCGGGGGGAGCTGTTTTTT. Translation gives CASRQGARGELFF.

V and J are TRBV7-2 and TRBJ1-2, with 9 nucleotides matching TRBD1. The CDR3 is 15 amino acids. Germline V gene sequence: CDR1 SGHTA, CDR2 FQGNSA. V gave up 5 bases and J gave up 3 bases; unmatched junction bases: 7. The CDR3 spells CASSPWDRDDYGYTF. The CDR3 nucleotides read TGTGCCAGCAGCCCATGGGACAGGGATGACTATGGCTACACCTTC.

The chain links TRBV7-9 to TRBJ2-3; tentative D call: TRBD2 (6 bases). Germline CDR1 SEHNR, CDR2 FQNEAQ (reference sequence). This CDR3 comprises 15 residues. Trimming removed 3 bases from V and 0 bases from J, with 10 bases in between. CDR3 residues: CASSFGTDSTDTQYF. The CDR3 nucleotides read TGTGCCAGCAGCTTCGGGACTGATAGCACAGATACGCAGTATTTT.

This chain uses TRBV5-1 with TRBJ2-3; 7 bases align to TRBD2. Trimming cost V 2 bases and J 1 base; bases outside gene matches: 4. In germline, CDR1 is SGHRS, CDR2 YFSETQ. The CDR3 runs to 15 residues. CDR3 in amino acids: CASSFGTTGTDTQYF. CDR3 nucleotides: TGCGCCAGCAGCTTTGGGACTACGGGCACAGATACGCAGTATTTT.

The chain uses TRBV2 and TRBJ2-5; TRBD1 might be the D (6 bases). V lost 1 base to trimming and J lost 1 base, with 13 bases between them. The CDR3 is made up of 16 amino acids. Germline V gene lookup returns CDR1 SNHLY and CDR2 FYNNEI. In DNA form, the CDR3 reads TGTGCCAGCAGTGAAGAAACAGGGTGGTTCCAAGAGACCCAGTACTTC. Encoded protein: CASSEETGWFQETQYF.

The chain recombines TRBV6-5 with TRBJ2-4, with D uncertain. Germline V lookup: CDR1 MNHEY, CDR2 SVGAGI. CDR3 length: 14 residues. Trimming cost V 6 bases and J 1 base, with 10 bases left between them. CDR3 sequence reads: CASRGSLAKNIQYF. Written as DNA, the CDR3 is TGTGCCAGCAGGGGCTCCTTGGCCAAAAACATTCAGTACTTC.

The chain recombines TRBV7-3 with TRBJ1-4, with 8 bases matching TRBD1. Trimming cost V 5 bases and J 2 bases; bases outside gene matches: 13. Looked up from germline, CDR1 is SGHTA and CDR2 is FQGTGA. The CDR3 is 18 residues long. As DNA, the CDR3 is TGTGCCAGCAGCCTCCCGGACAGGGACTTTATGACTAATGAAAAACTGTTTTTT. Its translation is CASSLPDRDFMTNEKLFF.

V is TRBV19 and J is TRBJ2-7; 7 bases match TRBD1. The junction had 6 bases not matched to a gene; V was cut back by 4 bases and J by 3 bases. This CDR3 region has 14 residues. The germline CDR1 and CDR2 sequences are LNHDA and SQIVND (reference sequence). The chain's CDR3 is CASSKEQGYYEQYF. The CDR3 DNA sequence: TGTGCCAGTAGTAAGGAACAGGGGTACTACGAGCAGTACTTC.

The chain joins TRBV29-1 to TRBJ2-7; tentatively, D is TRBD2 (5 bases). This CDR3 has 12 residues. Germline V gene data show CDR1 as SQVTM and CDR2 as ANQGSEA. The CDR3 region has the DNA TGCTGGCGGGTTGGCAACGGATACGAGCAGTACTTC. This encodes CWRVGNGYEQYF.